A single TCR beta chain is shown here with its context. The count of this clone is one. Its antigen target is currently unknown. Base qualities are not recorded, but no much larger clone differs from it by a single base. The data originate from a study of immune evolution from preneoplasia to lung adenocarcinoma (dated by TCRdb to 2020 to 2022). Looking at the study overall: The study used immune gene expression, TCR sequencing and multiplex immunofluorescence to profile the immune contexture of lung adenocarcinoma precursors and invasive adenocarcinoma. Resected precursor lesions (AAH, AIS, MIA) and invasive adenocarcinomas were compared against paired morphologically normal lung tissue. According to the study, about 110 samples went through TCR sequencing. POLYSOLVER was used to infer Class I HLA alleles from exome data, while LOHHLA was used to detect allele-specific HLA loss. The TCR sequencing data were obtained from 51 patients. The sample size depended on which specimens were available, not on a prior power calculation. The immune data were integrated with whole exome sequencing and methylation data from the same cohort of nodules. The overall cohort comprised 53 patients with pulmonary nodules who underwent surgical resection.

Broad study findings and their caveats: Clonality was highest in normal lung, while later-stage lesions appeared to have lower clonality but higher T cell density and diversity. All patients were from Japan and China, so applicability to Western populations was uncertain. Normal lung had the highest top T cell clone frequencies, and these frequencies appeared to fall progressively from AAH through AIS, MIA and invasive adenocarcinoma. The findings were based on association rather than direct causation, and larger cohorts with long-term follow-up and longitudinal biopsies were deemed needed.

Using the immunoSEQ hsTCRbeta Kit, TCR beta CDR3 regions were sequenced from DNA. The authors' pipeline ran thus. TCR sequencing data were analysed with the ImmunoSEQ Analyzer. T cell clonality was defined as 1 minus Pielou's evenness computed on productive rearrangements. T cell diversity was measured with the inverse Simpson index on productive templates. T cell density was defined as TCR beta template counts normalized to usable DNA, with usable DNA estimated by amplification and sequencing of housekeeping genes. Two-sided Kruskal-Wallis tests were used to compare TCR metrics between histologic stages. The source is immuneACCESS, and TCRdb retained only in-frame sequences with V and J called. Part of the clones is not carried over; for the studies checked, unresolved V genes explain less than half of this, and the remainder is unexplained. That table is the source of V, J and clone size, and D and trimming were worked out from the DNA. The sample data list 8,000 to 8,500 clones, and approximately 79% of these were observed just once. The ten largest clones represent roughly 8% of the sample.

The patients had resection in Japan or China between 2014 and 2017. Two lung cancer pathologists independently confirmed the histologic diagnosis of each case on H&E slides. DNA was isolated from FFPE tissue using the AllPrep DNA/RNA FFPE Kit. Material for sequencing was FFPE adjacent normal lung tissue. The origin of this receptor is a person aged 55-80 years with lung adenocarcinoma.

The CDR3 in this case is CASSEQLFSYEQYF. The DNA is TGTGCCAGCAGTGAACAGCTCTTCTCCTACGAGCAGTACTTC. The rearranged segments are TRBV2 and TRBJ2-7, with no reliable assignment of the D segment. The CDR3 holds 14 amino acids from the cysteine to the phenylalanine. Only CDR3 DNA remains: 42 bases, in frame from the first base. CDR1 and CDR2, per the germline V gene, are SNHLY and FYNNEI. V is pared back by 2 bases and J by 0 bases, with 8 bases lying between the germline termini.